The rows below give T cell receptor beta chains drawn from one sample of a study of response to subunit inactivated influenza vaccine. TCRdb re-called the RT-PCR reads through MiXCR, storing one row per CDR3 protein. The sample carries 610,000 or so distinct CDR3 sequences, 14% recorded once. The input for sequencing was PBMCs from blood, taken roughly 12 days after vaccination. The source is a middle-aged man who received an inactivated influenza vaccine. Each CDR3 is given with its conserved first and last residue. The order of the fields is D gene, V gene, clone size, J gene, CDR3 DNA, CDR3 protein. A D gene is named only where the DNA matches it firmly. Size is stated for part of the rows, as once, few or many counts, or as a class when the clone is expanded.

d_call: -
v_call: TRBV20-1
clone_size: -
j_call: TRBJ2-3
cdr3_nt: TGCAGTGCGAGCTATGCCGGGAACACAGATACGCAGTATTTT
cdr3_aa: CSASYAGNTDTQYF

d_call: -
v_call: TRBV4-1
clone_size: few
j_call: TRBJ2-7
cdr3_nt: TGCGCCAGCAGCCAAGATTTTACGCAGGTACGGGCCCAGGACGAGCAGTACTTC
cdr3_aa: CASSQDFTQVRAQDEQYF

d_call: TRBD2
v_call: TRBV20-1
clone_size: few
j_call: TRBJ2-7
cdr3_nt: TGCAGTGCTAGAGAAGTCAGCGGGATGAACTACGAGCAGTACTTC
cdr3_aa: CSAREVSGMNYEQYF

d_call: -
v_call: TRBV7-8
clone_size: -
j_call: TRBJ2-6
cdr3_nt: TGTGCCAGCAGCTTGGCCGGGGGAACCGGGGCCAACGTCCTGACTTTC
cdr3_aa: CASSLAGGTGANVLTF

d_call: -
v_call: TRBV4-1
clone_size: few
j_call: TRBJ1-2
cdr3_nt: TGCGCCAGCAGCCAAGATCTGAGAAGCTATGGCTACACCTTC
cdr3_aa: CASSQDLRSYGYTF

d_call: -
v_call: TRBV5-1
clone_size: -
j_call: TRBJ1-1
cdr3_nt: TGCGCCAGCAGCTTGGGTCTGGGGCGAATGAACACTGAAGCTTTCTTT
cdr3_aa: CASSLGLGRMNTEAFF

d_call: TRBD2
v_call: TRBV5-4
clone_size: few
j_call: TRBJ2-3
cdr3_nt: TGTGCCATCCCGGGACTACAGCCAGATACGCAGTATTTT
cdr3_aa: CAIPGLQPDTQYF

d_call: TRBD2
v_call: TRBV7-9
clone_size: many
j_call: TRBJ2-2
cdr3_nt: TGTGCCAGCAGCTTAGTTGGACTAGCGGGAACCGGGGAGCTGTTTTTT
cdr3_aa: CASSLVGLAGTGELFF

d_call: -
v_call: TRBV10-3
clone_size: -
j_call: TRBJ1-4
cdr3_nt: TGTGCCATCAGTGGTGGGAGGAGGAATGAAAAACTGTTTTTT
cdr3_aa: CAISGGRRNEKLFF

d_call: -
v_call: TRBV12-3/TRBV12-4
clone_size: few
j_call: TRBJ1-2
cdr3_nt: TGTGCCAGCAGTTTCAGGGTGGGTGGCTACACCTTC
cdr3_aa: CASSFRVGGYTF

d_call: -
v_call: TRBV6-2/TRBV6-3
clone_size: few
j_call: TRBJ1-5
cdr3_nt: TGTGCCAGCAGCTGGGGGGGCGGTCAGCCCCAGCATTTT
cdr3_aa: CASSWGGGQPQHF

d_call: -
v_call: TRBV28
clone_size: few
j_call: TRBJ2-5
cdr3_nt: TGTGCCTCCGGCACCAAGATGACCCAGTACTTC
cdr3_aa: CASGTKMTQYF

d_call: TRBD2
v_call: TRBV27
clone_size: -
j_call: TRBJ2-5
cdr3_nt: TGTGCCAGCAGTCCCAGGTGGCTAGCGGGGGTAGAGACCCAGTACTTC
cdr3_aa: CASSPRWLAGVETQYF

d_call: TRBD2
v_call: TRBV11-2
clone_size: -
j_call: TRBJ2-1
cdr3_nt: TGTGCCAGCAGCGGTAGCGGGAGGACCAATGAGCAGTTCTTC
cdr3_aa: CASSGSGRTNEQFF

d_call: TRBD2
v_call: TRBV5-1
clone_size: few
j_call: TRBJ2-1
cdr3_nt: TGCGCCAGCAGCTTGCTAGCGGGAGGGAATGAGCAGTTCTTC
cdr3_aa: CASSLLAGGNEQFF

d_call: TRBD1
v_call: TRBV7-2
clone_size: many
j_call: TRBJ2-3
cdr3_nt: TGTGCCAGCAGCTTGGACAGGGGCACAGATACGCAGTATTTT
cdr3_aa: CASSLDRGTDTQYF

d_call: TRBD1
v_call: TRBV29-1
clone_size: -
j_call: TRBJ2-7
cdr3_nt: TGCAGCGTTGCCTCAGGACAGGGGGCCTACGAGCAGTACTTC
cdr3_aa: CSVASGQGAYEQYF

d_call: -
v_call: TRBV3-1
clone_size: -
j_call: TRBJ1-3
cdr3_nt: TGTGCCAGCAGCCTGGGGACAAGCTCTGGAAACACCATATATTTT
cdr3_aa: CASSLGTSSGNTIYF

d_call: -
v_call: TRBV6-2/TRBV6-3
clone_size: -
j_call: TRBJ2-3
cdr3_nt: TGTGCCAGCAGTTCCTTGACAGCAAGCACAGATACGCAGTATTTT
cdr3_aa: CASSSLTASTDTQYF

d_call: -
v_call: TRBV29-1
clone_size: few
j_call: TRBJ2-5
cdr3_nt: TGCAGCGGGAGGGACGCCCGGATCCAGTACTTC
cdr3_aa: CSGRDARIQYF

d_call: TRBD1
v_call: TRBV3-1
clone_size: few
j_call: TRBJ1-1
cdr3_nt: TGTGCCAGCAGCCAATCGACAGGGGAAGCTTTCTTT
cdr3_aa: CASSQSTGEAFF

d_call: -
v_call: TRBV27
clone_size: few
j_call: TRBJ2-7
cdr3_nt: TGTGCCAGCAGTGCCGAGCGGTGGGGTAGCGAGCAGTACTTC
cdr3_aa: CASSAERWGSEQYF

d_call: -
v_call: TRBV6-5
clone_size: few
j_call: TRBJ2-1
cdr3_nt: TGTGCCAGCAGTTCGGACTATTCCTACAATGAGCAGTTCTTC
cdr3_aa: CASSSDYSYNEQFF

d_call: TRBD1
v_call: TRBV20-1
clone_size: many
j_call: TRBJ1-4
cdr3_nt: TGCAGTGCTAGGGATAACAGGGGGCGCGAAAAACTGTTTTTT
cdr3_aa: CSARDNRGREKLFF

d_call: -
v_call: TRBV18
clone_size: -
j_call: TRBJ2-2
cdr3_nt: TGTGCCAGCTCACCACCAAGGGTCGAAGGCGGGGAGCTGTTTTTT
cdr3_aa: CASSPPRVEGGELFF

d_call: -
v_call: TRBV28
clone_size: -
j_call: TRBJ1-4
cdr3_nt: TGTGCCAGCAGCCTACGCCCCAGGGTGGGAGAAAAACTGTTTTTT
cdr3_aa: CASSLRPRVGEKLFF

d_call: -
v_call: TRBV12-3/TRBV12-4
clone_size: many
j_call: TRBJ1-5
cdr3_nt: TGTGCCAGCAGTTCTACAGGGAGCAATCAGCCCCAGCATTTT
cdr3_aa: CASSSTGSNQPQHF

d_call: TRBD2
v_call: TRBV12-3/TRBV12-4
clone_size: many
j_call: TRBJ2-2
cdr3_nt: TGTGCCAGCAGTCGGGGGGGGGCGAACACCGGGGAGCTGTTTTTT
cdr3_aa: CASSRGGANTGELFF

d_call: -
v_call: TRBV12-3/TRBV12-4
clone_size: few
j_call: TRBJ2-1
cdr3_nt: TGTGCCAGCAGTTTGTCCAGTTACTACAATGAGCAGTTCTTC
cdr3_aa: CASSLSSYYNEQFF

d_call: -
v_call: TRBV20-1
clone_size: -
j_call: TRBJ1-5
cdr3_nt: TGCAGTGGCAGCCGGAGGGCTCAGCCCCAGCATTTT
cdr3_aa: CSGSRRAQPQHF

d_call: -
v_call: TRBV2
clone_size: many
j_call: TRBJ1-1
cdr3_nt: TGTGCCAGGCAGGGGTCCCACACTGAAGCTTTCTTT
cdr3_aa: CARQGSHTEAFF

d_call: TRBD1
v_call: TRBV7-9
clone_size: -
j_call: TRBJ1-6
cdr3_nt: TGTGCCAGCAGGACGGGACAGGGCTTGAATTCACCCCTCCACTTT
cdr3_aa: CASRTGQGLNSPLHF

d_call: -
v_call: TRBV6-6
clone_size: few
j_call: TRBJ1-5
cdr3_nt: TGTGCCAACAGTTACTCGGGAGATCAGCCCCAGCATTTT
cdr3_aa: CANSYSGDQPQHF

d_call: -
v_call: TRBV30
clone_size: once
j_call: TRBJ1-1
cdr3_nt: TGTGCCTGGAGTGACCGGGGATCCTATTTGAACACTGAAGCTTTCTTT
cdr3_aa: CAWSDRGSYLNTEAFF

d_call: TRBD2
v_call: TRBV3-1
clone_size: -
j_call: TRBJ2-3
cdr3_nt: TGTGCCAGCAGCCATCGGACTAGCGGGGGGAACACAGATACGCAGTATTTT
cdr3_aa: CASSHRTSGGNTDTQYF

d_call: TRBD1
v_call: TRBV12-3/TRBV12-4
clone_size: -
j_call: TRBJ2-7
cdr3_nt: TGTGCCAGCAGCGTTGACAGGGCGAGAGCCTACGAGCAGTACTTC
cdr3_aa: CASSVDRARAYEQYF

d_call: TRBD1
v_call: TRBV20-1
clone_size: few
j_call: TRBJ2-3
cdr3_nt: TGCAGTGCAACAAGACAGGGGGCCACAGATACGCAGTATTTT
cdr3_aa: CSATRQGATDTQYF

d_call: TRBD1
v_call: TRBV7-2
clone_size: few
j_call: TRBJ1-2
cdr3_nt: TGTGCCAGCAGCCAGCAGGGGGTGTATGGCTACACCTTC
cdr3_aa: CASSQQGVYGYTF

d_call: -
v_call: TRBV12-3/TRBV12-4
clone_size: few
j_call: TRBJ2-1
cdr3_nt: TGTGCCAGCAGTTTTTCTTTGTTACTCTACAATGAGCAGTTCTTC
cdr3_aa: CASSFSLLLYNEQFF

d_call: TRBD2
v_call: TRBV24-1
clone_size: -
j_call: TRBJ2-1
cdr3_nt: TGTGCCACCAGTGACAGCGGGAGAGGCTACAATGAGCAGTTCTTC
cdr3_aa: CATSDSGRGYNEQFF

d_call: -
v_call: TRBV12-3/TRBV12-4
clone_size: many
j_call: TRBJ2-1
cdr3_nt: TGTGCCAGCAGTTTTAGTAACAATGAGCAGTTCTTC
cdr3_aa: CASSFSNNEQFF

d_call: -
v_call: TRBV4-2
clone_size: few
j_call: TRBJ1-1
cdr3_nt: TGTGCCAGCAGCCAAGACGGGGACACCGGGCCTGACCAAGGAAGAGCTTTCTTT
cdr3_aa: CASSQDGDTGPDQGRAFF

d_call: -
v_call: TRBV12-3/TRBV12-4
clone_size: -
j_call: TRBJ2-2
cdr3_nt: TGTGCCAGCAGTTTACTCAGGGAGCTGTTTTTT
cdr3_aa: CASSLLRELFF

d_call: TRBD1
v_call: TRBV10-3
clone_size: -
j_call: TRBJ1-1
cdr3_nt: TGTGCCATCAGGGGACAGGGGTTGAACACTGAAGCTTTCTTT
cdr3_aa: CAIRGQGLNTEAFF

d_call: TRBD2
v_call: TRBV6-2/TRBV6-3
clone_size: few
j_call: TRBJ2-1
cdr3_nt: TGTGCCAGCAGTCGAAGCGGGAGCTTTAACAATGAGCAGTTCTTC
cdr3_aa: CASSRSGSFNNEQFF

d_call: TRBD2
v_call: TRBV10-3
clone_size: few
j_call: TRBJ2-3
cdr3_nt: TGTGCCTCGTCGGGTCCGGGGGGTGAAGTCACAGATACGCAGTATTTT
cdr3_aa: CASSGPGGEVTDTQYF

d_call: -
v_call: TRBV4-3
clone_size: many
j_call: TRBJ2-3
cdr3_nt: TGCGCCAGCAGCCAAGATCTAAGCCCGGGCACAGATACGCAGTATTTT
cdr3_aa: CASSQDLSPGTDTQYF

d_call: TRBD2
v_call: TRBV11-2
clone_size: -
j_call: TRBJ2-5
cdr3_nt: TGTGCCAGCATGTATCAGGGACTAGCGGGGCTGTACCAAGAGACCCAGTACTTC
cdr3_aa: CASMYQGLAGLYQETQYF

d_call: TRBD2
v_call: TRBV20-1
clone_size: -
j_call: TRBJ2-5
cdr3_nt: TGCAGTTGGACTAGCGGGCTTGGGGTCGACCAGTACTTC
cdr3_aa: CSWTSGLGVDQYF

d_call: TRBD2
v_call: TRBV20-1
clone_size: few
j_call: TRBJ2-7
cdr3_nt: TGCAGTGCGCCTTCCGGGGGGGGACAAAACTACCAGCAGTACTTC
cdr3_aa: CSAPSGGGQNYQQYF

d_call: TRBD2
v_call: TRBV3-1
clone_size: few
j_call: TRBJ2-1
cdr3_nt: TGTGCCAGCAACCACCTAGCGGGGGGGTTCGATGAGCAGTTCTTC
cdr3_aa: CASNHLAGGFDEQFF

d_call: TRBD1
v_call: TRBV3-1
clone_size: -
j_call: TRBJ1-2
cdr3_nt: TGTGCCAGCAGCCCTAGACAGGGGACCGGCTACACCTTC
cdr3_aa: CASSPRQGTGYTF

d_call: -
v_call: TRBV28
clone_size: few
j_call: TRBJ2-5
cdr3_nt: TGTGCCAGCAGACGACAGGCTCTCGGCGAGACCCAGTACTTC
cdr3_aa: CASRRQALGETQYF

d_call: TRBD2
v_call: TRBV4-3
clone_size: few
j_call: TRBJ2-5
cdr3_nt: TGCGCCAGCAGCCGAACTGTGCACGGGGGGAGTGAGACCCAGTACTTC
cdr3_aa: CASSRTVHGGSETQYF

d_call: -
v_call: TRBV20-1
clone_size: many
j_call: TRBJ1-6
cdr3_nt: TGCAGTGCTAGGGGGGAGGCACCCCTCCACTTT
cdr3_aa: CSARGEAPLHF

d_call: TRBD2
v_call: TRBV25-1
clone_size: -
j_call: TRBJ2-6
cdr3_nt: TGTGCCAGCAGTGAATACGGGCTAGCGGGAGTGACTAACTCTGGGGCCAACGTCCTGACTTTC
cdr3_aa: CASSEYGLAGVTNSGANVLTF

d_call: TRBD1
v_call: TRBV5-6
clone_size: few
j_call: TRBJ2-2
cdr3_nt: TGTGCCAGCAGCTTGTTGGACAGGGGGCCCGGGGAGCTGTTTTTT
cdr3_aa: CASSLLDRGPGELFF

d_call: -
v_call: TRBV5-1
clone_size: few
j_call: TRBJ2-1
cdr3_nt: TGCGCCAGCAGCTCGTCCGGGACAGGGATTAGGACTAGCAATTATGAGCAGTTCTTC
cdr3_aa: CASSSSGTGIRTSNYEQFF

d_call: -
v_call: TRBV20-1
clone_size: few
j_call: TRBJ2-1
cdr3_nt: TGCAGTGCTAGACAGGGAGGTTTTCAGGCTGAGCAGTTCTTC
cdr3_aa: CSARQGGFQAEQFF